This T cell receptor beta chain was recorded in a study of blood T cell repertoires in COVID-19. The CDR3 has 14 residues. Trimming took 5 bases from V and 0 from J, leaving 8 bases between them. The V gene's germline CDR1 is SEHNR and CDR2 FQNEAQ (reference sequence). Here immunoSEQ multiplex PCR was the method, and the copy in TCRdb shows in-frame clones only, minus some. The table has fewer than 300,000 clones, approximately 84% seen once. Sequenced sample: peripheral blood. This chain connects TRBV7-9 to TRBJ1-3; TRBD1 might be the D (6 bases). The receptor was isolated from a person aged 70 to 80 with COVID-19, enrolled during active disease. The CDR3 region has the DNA TGTGCCAGCAGCCAGGGGATCTCTGGAAACACCATATATTTT. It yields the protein CASSQGISGNTIYF.